This T cell receptor (beta chain) was recovered during a study of long-term antiretroviral therapy in people with HIV. General study points: Subsequent to ART, diversity was augmented yet persisted below that of transplant donor controls. Adherence to ART, viral resistance and therapy changes lacked any data.

A word on this clone: What it recognizes is unknown.

None of the participants with HIV were treated outside the United States. A v3.0 immunoSEQ assay was performed at survey level. Here immunoSEQ multiplex PCR was the method, and the copy in TCRdb shows in-frame clones only, minus some. The sample shows tens of thousands of clones, 93% of them seen only once. This specimen consisted of unsorted PBMCs, obtained 6.2 years after starting antiretroviral therapy. This TCR was recovered from a man aged 40-55 years with HIV.

CDR3 sequence reads: CASSGGPFYEQYF. The DNA for the CDR3 is TGTGCCAGTAGTGGGGGACCGTTCTACGAGCAGTACTTC. The V call is TRBV19, the J call TRBJ2-7; D may correspond to TRBD1 or TRBD2 (5 bases each). Trimming removed 5 bases at V and 3 bases at J, with 11 bases between. This CDR3 has 13 amino acids. Per the germline V gene, CDR1 is LNHDA and CDR2 is SQIVND (reference sequence).